The 13 T cell receptor beta chains given below trace back to one sample, sequenced in a study of shared clonotypes between healthy human individuals. Sequenced by immunoSEQ multiplex PCR; TCRdb stores in-frame clones only, minus some. Of around 500,000 clones detected, 60% to 85% appear once; the ten largest clones hold 10% to 15%. Sample: PBMCs. The receptor set was obtained from a woman aged 40 to 50 in good health. Some clones in this sample may be carry-over from other donors' samples.

The chain joins TRBV28 to TRBJ1-1; no firm D call. The V end was cut by 3 bases, the J end by 0 bases, with 8 bases between. There are 14 residues in the CDR3. Germline V lookup: CDR1 MDHEN, CDR2 SYDVKM. The CDR3 loop is CASSFPGMNTEAFF. CDR3 sequence (DNA): TGTGCCAGCAGTTTCCCGGGGATGAACACTGAAGCTTTCTTT.

This sequence joins TRBV30 and TRBJ2-5, with D unclear. The V gene lost 5 bases and the J gene lost 5 bases, with 9 bases spanning the gap. CDR3 size: 11 residues. Germline CDR1 GTSNPN, CDR2 SVGIG (reference sequence). The CDR3 DNA follows: TGTGCCTGGGCCTTGGGGGAGACCCAGTACTTC. It is translated as CAWALGETQYF.

The CDR3: CASSDGYRGRAFF. For the CDR3, the DNA is TGTGCCAGCAGCGATGGCTACAGGGGACGTGCTTTCTTT. This chain joins TRBV11-3 and TRBJ1-1, with 7 bases matching TRBD1. In germline, CDR1 is SGHNT, CDR2 YENEEA. V shed 5 bases, J shed 11 bases, and the junction held 11 bases outside the gene matches. The CDR3 runs to 13 residues.

This clone was found a few times. The rearrangement links TRBV4-2 to TRBJ1-2, with 9 bases fitting TRBD1. This CDR3 is 15 amino acids long. In germline, CDR1 is LGHNA, CDR2 YNFKEQ. Unmatched junction bases numbered 4, after V lost 1 base and J lost 4 bases. The CDR3 DNA sequence: TGTGCCAGCAGCCAAGCCGGGACAGGGCCCTATGGCTACACCTTC. Amino acids: CASSQAGTGPYGYTF.

The chain carries TRBV6-1 and TRBJ2-5; D possibly corresponds to TRBD1 (7 bases). From germline, CDR1 is MNHNS and CDR2 SASEGT. The CDR3 length is 15 residues. V was shortened by 8 bases and J by 5 bases, with 21 bases between the two germline ends. The CDR3 DNA is TGTGCCAGCGGCCGACAGGCGGGACAGTTGGAGACCCAGTACTTC. Amino acid sequence: CASGRQAGQLETQYF.

On this clone itself: Additional DNA sequences in this sample encode the identical CDR3. The chain joins TRBV9 to TRBJ2-7; 7 bases map to TRBD2. The CDR3 spans 15 residues. Germline CDR1 is SGDLS and CDR2 is YYNGEE. V shed 0 bases, J shed 1 base, and the junction held 4 bases outside the gene matches. CDR3: CASSVAGTNSYEQYF. DNA of the CDR3: TGTGCCAGCAGCGTAGCGGGGACTAATTCCTACGAGCAGTACTTC.

This clone was picked up a small number of times. This chain links TRBV21-1 with TRBJ2-1. TRBV21-1 is noted as a pseudogene. The CDR3 is 20 residues long. CDR3 region: CASSLTRDPSIPRSYNEQFF. Here the CDR3 DNA reads TGTGCCAGCAGTCTTACCAGGGACCCATCTATTCCCCGCTCCTACAATGAGCAGTTCTTC.

This chain links TRBV5-4 with TRBJ1-2; D call uncertain. Germline CDR1 and CDR2: SGHNT and YYREEE (reference sequence). Trimming left V 4 bases short and J 4 bases short, with 11 bases between. The CDR3 is 13 amino acids. The DNA for the CDR3 is TGTGCCAGCAGCGCCAGTGTCGTCTATGGCTACACCTTC. Translated: CASSASVVYGYTF.

V and J are TRBV19 and TRBJ1-5; D gene uncertain. Trimming cost V 5 bases and J 2 bases, with 19 bases left between them. Germline V gene sequence: CDR1 LNHDA, CDR2 SQIVND (reference sequence). CDR3 length: 17 amino acids. In DNA, the CDR3 is TGTGCCAGTAGTTTGGCCCCCAGATCCGGTCGCAATCAGCCCCAGCATTTT. Translated: CASSLAPRSGRNQPQHF.

The rearrangement joins TRBV29-1 to TRBJ2-3; a weak D match, TRBD1 (6 bases). This CDR3 region has 14 residues. Trimming removed 7 bases at V and 0 bases at J, with 14 bases between. CDR1 SQVTM and CDR2 ANQGSEA come from the germline V gene. In DNA form, the CDR3 reads TGCAGCGCCCTGCAGGGGTTCAGCACAGATACGCAGTATTTT. It encodes CSALQGFSTDTQYF.

The chain has TRBV11-3 and TRBJ2-3; 13 bases fit TRBD2. From germline, CDR1 is SGHNT and CDR2 YENEEA. V lost 5 bases and J lost 4; bases outside the gene matches: 9. The CDR3 is 17 residues long. CDR3 in DNA: TGTGCCAGCAGCGGTCAAACCGGGACTAGCGGGGCAGATACGCAGTATTTT. Translated: CASSGQTGTSGADTQYF.

The chain joins TRBV7-9 to TRBJ2-1; D is unclear. V was trimmed by 10 bases and J by 6 bases, leaving 10 bases between them. Germline V gene data show CDR1 as SEHNR and CDR2 as FQNEAQ (reference sequence). The CDR3 totals 11 residues. CDR3 nucleotide sequence: TGTGCCACCGCCCTCCGCAATGAGCAGTTCTTC. This codes for CATALRNEQFF.

This clone was detected once. This rearrangement joins TRBV2 to TRBJ2-3; 10 positions match TRBD2. V lost 8 bases and J lost 4; bases outside the gene matches: 9. From germline, CDR1 is SNHLY and CDR2 FYNNEI. This CDR3 has 15 amino acids. The DNA for the CDR3 is TGTGCCAGCGGCCTCACTAGCGGGAACTCAGATACGCAGTATTTT. Translating it yields CASGLTSGNSDTQYF.